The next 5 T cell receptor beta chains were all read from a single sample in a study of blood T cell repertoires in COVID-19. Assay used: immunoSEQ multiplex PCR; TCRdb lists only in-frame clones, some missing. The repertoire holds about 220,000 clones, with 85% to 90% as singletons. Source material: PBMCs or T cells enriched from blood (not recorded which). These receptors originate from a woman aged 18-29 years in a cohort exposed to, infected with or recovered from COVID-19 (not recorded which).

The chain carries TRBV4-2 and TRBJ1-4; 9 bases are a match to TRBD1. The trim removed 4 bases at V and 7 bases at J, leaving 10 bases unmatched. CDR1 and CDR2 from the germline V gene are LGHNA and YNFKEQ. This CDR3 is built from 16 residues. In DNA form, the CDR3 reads TGTGCCAGCAGCCCTGGAGGGGGGACAGGGTCTGAAAAACTGTTTTTT. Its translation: CASSPGGGTGSEKLFF.

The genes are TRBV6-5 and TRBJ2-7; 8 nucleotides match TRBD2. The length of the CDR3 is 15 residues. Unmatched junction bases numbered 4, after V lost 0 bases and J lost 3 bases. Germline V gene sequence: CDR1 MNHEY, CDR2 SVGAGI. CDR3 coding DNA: TGTGCCAGCAGTTACTCGAGGCGGGAGGTCTACGAGCAGTACTTC. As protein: CASSYSRREVYEQYF.

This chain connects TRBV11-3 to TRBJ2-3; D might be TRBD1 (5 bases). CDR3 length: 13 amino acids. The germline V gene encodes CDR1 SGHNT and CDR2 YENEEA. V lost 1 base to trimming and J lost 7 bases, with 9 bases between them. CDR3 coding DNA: TGTGCCAGCAGCTTAGGGGGCAAAAATACGCAGTATTTT. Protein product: CASSLGGKNTQYF. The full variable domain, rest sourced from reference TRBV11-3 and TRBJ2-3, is EAGVVQSPRYKIIEKKQPVAFWCNPISGHNTLYWYLQNLGQGPELLIRYENEEAVDDSQLPKDRFSAERLKGVDSTLKIQPAELGDSAVYLCASSLGGKNTQYFGPGTRLTVL.

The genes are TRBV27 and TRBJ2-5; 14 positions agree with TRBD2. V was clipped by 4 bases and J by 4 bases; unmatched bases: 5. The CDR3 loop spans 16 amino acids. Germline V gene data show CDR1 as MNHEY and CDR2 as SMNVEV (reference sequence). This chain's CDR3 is CASSSSTSGRVETQYF. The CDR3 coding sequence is TGTGCCAGCAGTTCGTCGACTAGCGGGAGGGTAGAGACCCAGTACTTC.

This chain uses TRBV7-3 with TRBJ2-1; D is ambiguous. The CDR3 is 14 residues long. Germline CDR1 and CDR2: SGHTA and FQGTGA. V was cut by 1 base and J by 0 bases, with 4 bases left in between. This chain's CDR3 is CASSLSGSYNEQFF. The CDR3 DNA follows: TGTGCCAGCAGCTTAAGCGGCTCCTACAATGAGCAGTTCTTC.